The source of this TCR beta chain is a study of cytomegalovirus exposure and HLA in healthy donors. Whereas donors were nominally healthy upon sampling, unrecorded immune exposures were probable. Concerning this clone: The antigen is undetermined.

Primers: 60 Vbeta forward and 13 Jbeta reverse. The method was immunoSEQ multiplex PCR; TCRdb's version includes in-frame clones alone and lacks a portion of them. The table lists 55,000 to 65,000 clones, 65% to 75% of them singletons. Study results and caveats: It was around 160 TCR beta chains that were listed as cytomegalovirus-associated.

V lost 1 base, J lost 1 base, and 7 bases lay in between. This CDR3 has 14 amino acids. CDR1 is MNHNS, CDR2 SASEGT, per germline. This chain connects TRBV6-1 to TRBJ1-1, with D unclear. The TCR comes from a man in his thirties or forties in good health and CMV-seropositive. Sequencing was performed on PBMCs. The CDR3 DNA reads TGTGCCAGCAGTGAAGTTCCAGAGAACACTGAAGCTTTCTTT. It codes for CASSEVPENTEAFF.